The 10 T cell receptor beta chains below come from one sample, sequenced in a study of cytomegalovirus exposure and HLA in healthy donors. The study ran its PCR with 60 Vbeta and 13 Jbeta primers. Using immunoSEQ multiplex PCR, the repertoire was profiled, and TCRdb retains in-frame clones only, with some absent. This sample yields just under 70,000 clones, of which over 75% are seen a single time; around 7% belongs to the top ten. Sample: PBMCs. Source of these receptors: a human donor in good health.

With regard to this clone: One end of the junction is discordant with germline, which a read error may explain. CDR3 bases: TGTGCCAGCAGCGTAGGGGCAGGAGGGCTTGGCTACCCCTTC. Translated: CASSVGAGGLGYPF. V gene TRBV9 combines with J gene TRBJ1-2; D remains unclear. This CDR3 is built from 14 residues. The germline gives CDR1 SGDLS, CDR2 YYNGEE.

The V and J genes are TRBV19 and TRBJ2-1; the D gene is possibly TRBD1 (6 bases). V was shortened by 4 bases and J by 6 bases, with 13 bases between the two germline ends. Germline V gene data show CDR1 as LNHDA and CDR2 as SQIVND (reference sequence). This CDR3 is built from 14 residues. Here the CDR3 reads CASSKGQRGNEQFF. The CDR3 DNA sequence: TGTGCCAGTAGTAAAGGACAGAGGGGCAATGAGCAGTTCTTC.

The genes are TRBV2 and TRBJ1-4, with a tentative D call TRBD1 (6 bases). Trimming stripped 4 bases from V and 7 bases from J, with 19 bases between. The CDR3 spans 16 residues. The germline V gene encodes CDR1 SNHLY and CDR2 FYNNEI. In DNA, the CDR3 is TGTGCCAGCAGTGTTCCTACCGGGGGGGCGCCTGAAAAACTGTTTTTT. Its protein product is CASSVPTGGAPEKLFF.

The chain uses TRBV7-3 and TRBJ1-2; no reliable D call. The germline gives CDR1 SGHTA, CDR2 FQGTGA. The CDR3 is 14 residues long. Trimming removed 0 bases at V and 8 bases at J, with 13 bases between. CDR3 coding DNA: TGTGCCAGCAGCTTAACCCCCGGAGCGGGGGGCTACACCTTC. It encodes CASSLTPGAGGYTF.

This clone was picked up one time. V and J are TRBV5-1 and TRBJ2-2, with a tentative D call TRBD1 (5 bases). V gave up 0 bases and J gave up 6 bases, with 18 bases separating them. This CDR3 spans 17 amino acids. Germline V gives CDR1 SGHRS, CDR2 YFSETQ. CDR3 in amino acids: CASSLAPWQGRAGELFF. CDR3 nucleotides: TGCGCCAGCAGCTTGGCCCCATGGCAGGGTCGTGCCGGGGAGCTGTTTTTT.

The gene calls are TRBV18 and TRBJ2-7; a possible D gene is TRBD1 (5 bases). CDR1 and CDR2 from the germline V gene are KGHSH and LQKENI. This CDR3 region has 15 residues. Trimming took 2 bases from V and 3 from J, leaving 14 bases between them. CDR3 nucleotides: TGTGCCAGCTCACCAGGGGCAGGGCCGCGCTACGAGCAGTACTTC. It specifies CASSPGAGPRYEQYF.

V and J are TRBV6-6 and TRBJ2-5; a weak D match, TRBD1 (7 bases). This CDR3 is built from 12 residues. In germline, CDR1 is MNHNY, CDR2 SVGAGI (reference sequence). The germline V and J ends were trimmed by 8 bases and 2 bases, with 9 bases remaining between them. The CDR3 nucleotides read TGTGCCAGCGCAGGGGGGCAAGAGACCCAGTACTTC. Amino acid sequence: CASAGGQETQYF.

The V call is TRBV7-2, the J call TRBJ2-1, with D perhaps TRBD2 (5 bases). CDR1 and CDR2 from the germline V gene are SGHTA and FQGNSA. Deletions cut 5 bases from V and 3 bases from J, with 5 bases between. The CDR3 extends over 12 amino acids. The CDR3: CASSRDYNEQFF. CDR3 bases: TGTGCCAGCAGCCGGGACTACAATGAGCAGTTCTTC. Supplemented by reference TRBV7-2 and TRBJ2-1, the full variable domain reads GAGVSQSPSNKVTEKGKDVELRCDPISGHTALYWYRQSLGQGLEFLIYFQGNSAPDKSGLPSDRFSAERTGGSVSTLTIQRTQQEDSAVYLCASSRDYNEQFFGPGTRLTVL.

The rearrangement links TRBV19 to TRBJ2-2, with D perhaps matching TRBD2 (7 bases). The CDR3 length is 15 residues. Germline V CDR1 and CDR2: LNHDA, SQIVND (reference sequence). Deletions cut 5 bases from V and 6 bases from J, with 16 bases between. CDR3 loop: CASSLARGAAGELFF. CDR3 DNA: TGTGCCAGTAGTTTAGCCCGGGGGGCGGCCGGGGAGCTGTTTTTT.

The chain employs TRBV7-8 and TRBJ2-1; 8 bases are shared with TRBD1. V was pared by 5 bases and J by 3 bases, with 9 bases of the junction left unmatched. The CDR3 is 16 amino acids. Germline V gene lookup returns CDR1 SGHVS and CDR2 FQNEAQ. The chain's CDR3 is CASSPGAGQVYNEQFF. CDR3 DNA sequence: TGTGCCAGCAGCCCCGGTGCGGGACAGGTCTACAATGAGCAGTTCTTC.